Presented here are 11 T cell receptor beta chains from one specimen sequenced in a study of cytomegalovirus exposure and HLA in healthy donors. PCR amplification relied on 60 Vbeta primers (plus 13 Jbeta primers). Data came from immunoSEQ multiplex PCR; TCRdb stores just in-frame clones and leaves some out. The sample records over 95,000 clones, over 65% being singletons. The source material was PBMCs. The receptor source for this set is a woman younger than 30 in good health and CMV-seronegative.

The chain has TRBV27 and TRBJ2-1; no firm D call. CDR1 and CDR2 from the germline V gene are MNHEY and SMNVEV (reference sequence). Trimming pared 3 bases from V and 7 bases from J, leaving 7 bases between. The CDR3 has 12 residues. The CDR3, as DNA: TGTGCCAGCAGTTTTTTCGGTAATGAGCAGTTCTTC. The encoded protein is CASSFFGNEQFF.

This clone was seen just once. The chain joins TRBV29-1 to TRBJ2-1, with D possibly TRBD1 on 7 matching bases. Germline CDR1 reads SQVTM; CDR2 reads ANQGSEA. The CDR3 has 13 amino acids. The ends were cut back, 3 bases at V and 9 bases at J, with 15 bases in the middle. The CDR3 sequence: CSVDAGQSAEQFF. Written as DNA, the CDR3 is TGCAGCGTTGACGCGGGACAGTCGGCTGAGCAGTTCTTC.

CDR3 nucleotides: TGTGCCAGCAGTTTATGGGCTGACGGGGAGCTGTTTTTT. Translating it yields CASSLWADGELFF. V and J are TRBV27 and TRBJ2-2; D not certain. Germline-derived CDR1 and CDR2 are MNHEY and SMNVEV (reference sequence). The CDR3 is 13 residues long. Trimming took 1 base from V and 7 from J, leaving 7 bases between them.

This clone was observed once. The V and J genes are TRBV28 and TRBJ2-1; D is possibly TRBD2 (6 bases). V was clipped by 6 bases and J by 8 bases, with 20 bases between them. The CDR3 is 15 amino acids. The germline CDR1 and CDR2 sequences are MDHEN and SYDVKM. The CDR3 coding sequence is TGTGCCAGCAGCCCACGACTAGGGGCGCTTGATGAGCAGTTCTTC. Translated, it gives CASSPRLGALDEQFF.

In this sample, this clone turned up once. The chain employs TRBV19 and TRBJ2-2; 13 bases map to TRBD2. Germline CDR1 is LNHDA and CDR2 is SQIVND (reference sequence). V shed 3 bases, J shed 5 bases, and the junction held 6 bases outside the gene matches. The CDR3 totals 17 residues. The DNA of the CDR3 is TGTGCCAGTAGTATCTGGACTAGCGGGAGAGGGACCGGGGAGCTGTTTTTT. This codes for CASSIWTSGRGTGELFF.

The CDR3 DNA reads TGTGCCAGCAGTTACAGGGAAAATGAAAAACTGTTTTTT. It translates to CASSYRENEKLFF. V is TRBV27 and J is TRBJ1-4, with D possibly being TRBD1 (6 bases). Germline V gene sequence: CDR1 MNHEY, CDR2 SMNVEV (reference sequence). Deletions cut 4 bases from V and 5 bases from J, with 8 bases between. This CDR3 contains 13 residues.

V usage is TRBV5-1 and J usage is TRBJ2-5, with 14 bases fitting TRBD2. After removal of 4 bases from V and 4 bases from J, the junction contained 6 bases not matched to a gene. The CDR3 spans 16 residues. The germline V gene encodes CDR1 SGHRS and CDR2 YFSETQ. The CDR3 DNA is TGCGCCAGCAGCCTTGGGACTAGCGGGAGAGGAGAGACCCAGTACTTC. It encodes CASSLGTSGRGETQYF.

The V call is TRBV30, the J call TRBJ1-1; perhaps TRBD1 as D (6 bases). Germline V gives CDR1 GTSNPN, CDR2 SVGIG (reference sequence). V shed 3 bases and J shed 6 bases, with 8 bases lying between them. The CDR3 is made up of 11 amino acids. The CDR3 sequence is CAWRTGAEAFF. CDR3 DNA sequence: TGTGCCTGGAGGACAGGAGCTGAAGCTTTCTTT.

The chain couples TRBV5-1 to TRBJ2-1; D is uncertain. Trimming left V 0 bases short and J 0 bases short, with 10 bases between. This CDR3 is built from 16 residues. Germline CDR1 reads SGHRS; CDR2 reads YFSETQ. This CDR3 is CASSLEFMSSYNEQFF. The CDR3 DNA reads TGCGCCAGCAGCTTGGAGTTCATGAGCTCCTACAATGAGCAGTTCTTC.

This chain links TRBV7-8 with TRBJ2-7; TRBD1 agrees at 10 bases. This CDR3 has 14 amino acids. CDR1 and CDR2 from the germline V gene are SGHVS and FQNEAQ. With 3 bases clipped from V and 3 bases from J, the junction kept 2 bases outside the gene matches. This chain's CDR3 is CASSLGDRGYEQYF. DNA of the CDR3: TGTGCCAGCAGCTTGGGGGACAGGGGCTACGAGCAGTACTTC.

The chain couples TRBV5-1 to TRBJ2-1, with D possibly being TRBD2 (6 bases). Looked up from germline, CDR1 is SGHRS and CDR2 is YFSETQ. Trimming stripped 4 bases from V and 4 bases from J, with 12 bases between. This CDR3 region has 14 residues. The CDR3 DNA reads TGCGCCAGCAGCGGCGGGACCGATTACAATGAGCAGTTCTTC. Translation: CASSGGTDYNEQFF.